The source of this T cell receptor (beta chain) is a study of response to subunit inactivated influenza vaccine. Findings of the study overall: Authors suggested each seasonal influenza vaccination recruits few new T cells.

MiXCR, run by TCRdb on the RT-PCR reads, gives a single entry per CDR3 protein. Found here are around 710,000 distinct CDR3 sequences, about 15% of them singletons; the top ten hold 6.5% to 8.5%. The table lists this clonotype with a few counts. Its antigen is not known. The material sequenced was PBMCs from blood, taken less than 15 days before vaccination. This receptor was obtained from a man in his forties or fifties who received an inactivated influenza vaccine.

The CDR3 region has the DNA TGTGCCAGCAGTTACTCGATTGGGGCCATTCACACTGAAGCTTTCTTT. Protein sequence: CASSYSIGAIHTEAFF. This chain uses TRBV6-5 with TRBJ1-1; D perhaps matches TRBD1 (5 bases). Germline CDR1 MNHEY, CDR2 SVGAGI. The CDR3 is made up of 16 amino acids. V shed 0 bases and J shed 3 bases, with 14 bases lying between them.